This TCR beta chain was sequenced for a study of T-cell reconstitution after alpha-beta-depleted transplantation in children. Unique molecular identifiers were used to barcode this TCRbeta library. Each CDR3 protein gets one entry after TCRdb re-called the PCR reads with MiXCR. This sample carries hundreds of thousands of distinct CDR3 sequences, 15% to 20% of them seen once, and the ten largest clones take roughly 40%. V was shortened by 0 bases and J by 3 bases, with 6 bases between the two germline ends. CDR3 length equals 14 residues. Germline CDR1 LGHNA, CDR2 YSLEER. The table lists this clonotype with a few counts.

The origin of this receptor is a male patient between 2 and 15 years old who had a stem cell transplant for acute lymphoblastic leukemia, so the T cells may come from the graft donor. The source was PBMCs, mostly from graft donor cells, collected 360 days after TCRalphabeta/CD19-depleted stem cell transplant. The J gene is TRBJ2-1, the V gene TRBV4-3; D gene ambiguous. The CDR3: CASSQDLDYNEQFF. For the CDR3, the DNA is TGCGCCAGCAGCCAAGACCTCGACTACAATGAGCAGTTCTTC.